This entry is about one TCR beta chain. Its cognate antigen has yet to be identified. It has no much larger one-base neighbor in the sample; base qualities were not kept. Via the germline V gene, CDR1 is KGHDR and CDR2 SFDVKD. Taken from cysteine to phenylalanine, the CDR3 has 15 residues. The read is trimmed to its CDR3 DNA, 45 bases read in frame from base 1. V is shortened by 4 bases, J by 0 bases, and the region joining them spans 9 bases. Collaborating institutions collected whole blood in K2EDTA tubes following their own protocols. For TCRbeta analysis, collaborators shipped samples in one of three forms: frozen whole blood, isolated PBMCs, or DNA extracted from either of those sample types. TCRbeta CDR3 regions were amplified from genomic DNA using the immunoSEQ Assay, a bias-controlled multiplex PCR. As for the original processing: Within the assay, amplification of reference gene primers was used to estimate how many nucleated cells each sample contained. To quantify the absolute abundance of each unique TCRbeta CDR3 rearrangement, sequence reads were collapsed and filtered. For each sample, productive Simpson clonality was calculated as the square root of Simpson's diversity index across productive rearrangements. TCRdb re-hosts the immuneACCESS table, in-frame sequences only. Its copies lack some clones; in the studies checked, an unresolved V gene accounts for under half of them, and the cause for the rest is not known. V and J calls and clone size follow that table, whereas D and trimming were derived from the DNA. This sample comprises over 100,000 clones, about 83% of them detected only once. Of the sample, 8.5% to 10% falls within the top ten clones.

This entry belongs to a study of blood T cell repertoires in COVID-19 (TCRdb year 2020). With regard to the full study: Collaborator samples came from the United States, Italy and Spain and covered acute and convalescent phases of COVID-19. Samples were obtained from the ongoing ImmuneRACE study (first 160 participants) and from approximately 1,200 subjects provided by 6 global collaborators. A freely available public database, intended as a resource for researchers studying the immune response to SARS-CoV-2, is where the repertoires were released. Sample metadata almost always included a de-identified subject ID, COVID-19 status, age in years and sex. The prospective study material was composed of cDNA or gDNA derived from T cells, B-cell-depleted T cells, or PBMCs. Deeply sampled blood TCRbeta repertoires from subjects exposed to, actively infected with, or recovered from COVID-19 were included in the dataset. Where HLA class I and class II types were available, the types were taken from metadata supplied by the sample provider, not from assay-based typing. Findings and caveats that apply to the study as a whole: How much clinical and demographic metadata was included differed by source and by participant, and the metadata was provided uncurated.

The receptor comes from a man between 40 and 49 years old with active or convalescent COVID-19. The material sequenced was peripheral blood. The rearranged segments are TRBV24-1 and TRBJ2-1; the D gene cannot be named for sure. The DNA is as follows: TGTGCCACCAGTGACCCCGGTAGCTCCTACAATGAGCAGTTCTTC. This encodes CATSDPGSSYNEQFF.